These 28 T cell receptor beta chains share one sample of origin, sequenced in a study of shared clonotypes between healthy human individuals. TCRdb's table, derived via immunoSEQ multiplex PCR, lists solely in-frame clones and lacks some. This table holds some 510,000 clones, less than 85% found once. The sample consisted of PBMCs. These TCRs come from a woman in her thirties or forties in good health. Some clones in this sample may be carry-over from other donors' samples.

The V gene is TRBV30, the J gene TRBJ2-1, with TRBD1 identical over 8 bases. Germline V gene sequence: CDR1 GTSNPN, CDR2 SVGIG (reference sequence). This CDR3 region has 15 residues. V lost 3 bases to trimming and J lost 4 bases; unmatched junction nucleotides: 8. For the CDR3, the DNA is TGTGCCTGGAGCCCCGGACAGGGTACATACAATGAGCAGTTCTTC. This gives the protein CAWSPGQGTYNEQFF.

The genes are TRBV4-3 and TRBJ1-5; TRBD1 aligns across 7 bases. CDR1 is LGHNA, CDR2 YSLEER, per germline. Germline trimming cut 0 bases from V and 7 bases from J; bases unmatched to any gene: 6. CDR3 length: 15 residues. The CDR3 DNA reads TGCGCCAGCAGCCAAGACAGGGGGGGCTGGCAGCCCCAGCATTTT. It specifies CASSQDRGGWQPQHF.

The chain links TRBV5-6 to TRBJ2-5, with D uncertain. Germline values: CDR1 SGHDT, CDR2 YYEEEE. The CDR3 loop spans 13 amino acids. Trimming removed 3 bases at V and 3 bases at J, with 9 bases between. The DNA for the CDR3 is TGTGCCAGCAGCTCACGGACGGAAGAGACCCAGTACTTC. Its protein is CASSSRTEETQYF. The variable domain in full, completed from reference TRBV5-6 and TRBJ2-5, reads DAGVTQSPTHLIKTRGQQVTLRCSPKSGHDTVSWYQQALGQGPQFIFQYYEEEERQRGNFPDRFSGHQFPNYSSELNVNALLLGDSALYLCASSSRTEETQYFGPGTRLLVL.

The chain combines TRBV5-1 with TRBJ2-2, with a tentative D call TRBD2 (5 bases). CDR3 length: 16 amino acids. V gave up 4 bases and J gave up 1 base, with 14 bases separating them. The germline V gene has CDR1 SGHRS and CDR2 YFSETQ. CDR3 bases: TGCGCCAGCAGCGTATTTAGCGCAAGGAACACCGGGGAGCTGTTTTTT. Amino acids: CASSVFSARNTGELFF.

Only a few counts were recorded for this clone. This chain joins TRBV10-3 and TRBJ1-5; 9 positions match TRBD1. Germline V gene lookup returns CDR1 ENHRY and CDR2 SYGVKD. The CDR3 has 16 amino acids. The ends lost 5 bases at V and 1 base at J; junction bases unmatched: 6. CDR3 region: CAISTGTGTSNQPQHF. The CDR3 region has the DNA TGTGCCATCAGTACCGGGACAGGGACCAGCAATCAGCCCCAGCATTTT.

This chain links TRBV7-6 with TRBJ1-1; the D gene is possibly TRBD1 (5 bases). This CDR3 spans 17 amino acids. CDR1 and CDR2 from the germline V gene are SGHVS and FNYEAQ. The germline V and J ends were trimmed by 5 bases and 1 base, with 20 bases remaining between them. The CDR3 is CASSHTSRQRSNTEAFF. CDR3 coding DNA: TGTGCCAGCAGCCATACTTCTAGACAGCGGTCGAACACTGAAGCTTTCTTT.

This chain uses TRBV13 with TRBJ2-7, with D uncertain. Germline CDR1 and CDR2: PRHDT and FYEKMQ (reference sequence). This CDR3 region has 12 residues. Trimming shortened V by 0 bases and J by 4 bases, and 4 bases separated the two germline ends. As DNA, the CDR3 is TGTGCCAGCAGCTTAGGCGATTACGAGCAGTACTTC. This translates into CASSLGDYEQYF.

V is TRBV2 and J is TRBJ2-5, with D possibly called TRBD1 or TRBD2 (7 bases each). The V gene lost 5 bases and the J gene lost 0 bases, with 13 bases spanning the gap. CDR1 is SNHLY, CDR2 FYNNEI, per germline. The CDR3 consists of 15 residues. CDR3 protein: CASSTQGGDQETQYF. The CDR3 nucleotides are TGTGCCAGCAGTACGCAGGGGGGGGACCAAGAGACCCAGTACTTC.

The V gene is TRBV5-5, the J gene TRBJ2-5, with TRBD2 matching 9 bases. CDR1 and CDR2 (germline): SGHKS, YYEKEE (reference sequence). Unmatched junction bases numbered 9, after V lost 4 bases and J lost 5 bases. The CDR3 sequence is 15 residues long. DNA of the CDR3: TGTGCCAGCAGCATCTTAGCGGGAGCTCCCGAGACCCAGTACTTC. Its translation is CASSILAGAPETQYF.

This chain joins TRBV27 and TRBJ2-1, with 10 bases fitting TRBD1. Germline values: CDR1 MNHEY, CDR2 SMNVEV (reference sequence). The CDR3 has 14 amino acids. Trimming at V came to 4 bases and at J to 12 bases, leaving 9 bases not matched to a gene. DNA for the CDR3: TGTGCCAGCAGTTCGACAGGGGGCTCGGTGGGGCAGTTCTTC. Encoded protein: CASSSTGGSVGQFF.

The rearrangement links TRBV25-1 to TRBJ2-5; D tentatively fits TRBD1 or TRBD2 (6 bases each). CDR3 length: 15 amino acids. Trimming cost V 4 bases and J 4 bases, with 16 bases left between them. Germline CDR1 and CDR2: MGHDK and SYGVNS. CDR3 in amino acids: CASSGGVRGAETQYF. Here the CDR3 DNA reads TGTGCCAGCAGTGGGGGGGTCAGGGGAGCAGAGACCCAGTACTTC.

The rearrangement links TRBV5-6 to TRBJ2-7, with 9 bases lining up with TRBD1. J gave up 7 bases and V 4 bases, and 9 bases lay outside the gene matches. This CDR3 is 14 amino acids long. Germline CDR1 and CDR2: SGHDT and YYEEEE. This CDR3 is CASSMGQGLREQYF. CDR3 coding DNA: TGTGCCAGCAGCATGGGACAGGGACTACGGGAGCAGTACTTC. Full variable domain (outside the CDR3, taken from reference TRBV5-6 and TRBJ2-7): DAGVTQSPTHLIKTRGQQVTLRCSPKSGHDTVSWYQQALGQGPQFIFQYYEEEERQRGNFPDRFSGHQFPNYSSELNVNALLLGDSALYLCASSMGQGLREQYFGPGTRLTVT.

The J gene is TRBJ2-1, the V gene TRBV7-8; 15 bases map to TRBD2. The CDR3 runs 15 residues. Trimming removed 4 bases from V and 7 bases from J; junction bases left unmatched: 2. Per germline, CDR1 SGHVS and CDR2 FQNEAQ. CDR3 DNA sequence: TGTGCCAGCAGCTCTGGGACTAGCGGGAGGAATGAGCAGTTCTTC. Translating it yields CASSSGTSGRNEQFF. Full variable domain (remainder filled in from reference TRBV7-8 and TRBJ2-1): GAGVSQSPRYKVAKRGQDVALRCDPISGHVSLFWYQQALGQGPEFLTYFQNEAQLDKSGLPSDRFFAERPEGSVSTLKIQRTQQEDSAVYLCASSSGTSGRNEQFFGPGTRLTVL.

The rearrangement joins TRBV7-9 to TRBJ2-2; TRBD2 agrees at 8 bases. Germline loops: CDR1 SEHNR, CDR2 FQNEAQ (reference sequence). V dropped 5 bases and J dropped 2; count of bases not matched to a gene: 16. CDR3 size: 19 residues. The CDR3 region has the DNA TGTGCCAGCAGCGACCAGCAATTGAGTAGCGGGGCAAACACCGGGGAGCTGTTTTTT. This gives the protein CASSDQQLSSGANTGELFF. Based on the CDR3 plus reference TRBV7-9 and TRBJ2-2, the full variable domain is DTGVSQNPRHKITKRGQNVTFRCDPISEHNRLYWYRQTLGQGPEFLTYFQNEAQLEKSRLLSDRFSAERPKGSFSTLEIQRTEQGDSAMYLCASSDQQLSSGANTGELFFGEGSRLTVL.

Details on this clone: This same CDR3 is encoded by further DNA sequences in the sample. The CDR3 bases are TGTGCCAGCAGCTTACGTGGGGCAGATACGCAGTATTTT. Translation: CASSLRGADTQYF. The chain combines TRBV7-9 with TRBJ2-3; D uncertain. From germline, CDR1 is SEHNR and CDR2 FQNEAQ (reference sequence). The CDR3 has 13 amino acids. Trimming removed 2 bases from V and 4 bases from J, with 7 bases in between. Drawing the rest from reference TRBV7-9 and TRBJ2-3, the complete variable domain is DTGVSQNPRHKITKRGQNVTFRCDPISEHNRLYWYRQTLGQGPEFLTYFQNEAQLEKSRLLSDRFSAERPKGSFSTLEIQRTEQGDSAMYLCASSLRGADTQYFGPGTRLTVL.

The chain has TRBV4-2 and TRBJ2-4, with D tentatively TRBD1 or TRBD2 (6 bases each). Germline V gives CDR1 LGHNA, CDR2 YNFKEQ. The CDR3 runs to 17 residues. V gave up 0 bases and J gave up 9 bases, with 21 bases separating them. CDR3 in DNA: TGTGCCAGCAGCCAAGATAGGCGGTCGGGGGCGCAGGGCATTCAGTACTTC. Translation: CASSQDRRSGAQGIQYF.

V usage is TRBV19 and J usage is TRBJ1-5; D may be TRBD1 (5 bases). V was trimmed by 4 bases and J by 1 base, leaving 11 bases between them. This CDR3 region has 15 residues. Germline V gives CDR1 LNHDA, CDR2 SQIVND (reference sequence). CDR3 bases: TGTGCCAGTAGTACCGGGACGGGAAGCAATCAGCCCCAGCATTTT. Encoded protein: CASSTGTGSNQPQHF. Full variable domain (missing parts from reference TRBV19 and TRBJ1-5): DGGITQSPKYLFRKEGQNVTLSCEQNLNHDAMYWYRQDPGQGLRLIYYSQIVNDFQKGDIAEGYSVSREKKESFPLTVTSAQKNPTAFYLCASSTGTGSNQPQHFGDGTRLSIL.

The chain carries TRBV28 and TRBJ2-6, with 8 nucleotides matching TRBD2. The V and J ends lost 8 bases and 3 bases, in that order; junction bases with no gene match: 6. The CDR3 is 15 residues long. Germline V lookup: CDR1 MDHEN, CDR2 SYDVKM. For the CDR3, the DNA is TGTGCCAGCGGGACTAGTGGCGGTGGGGCCAACGTCCTGACTTTC. Translating it yields CASGTSGGGANVLTF.

This clone was recorded only once. Other DNA sequences of this sample code for an identical CDR3. The V and J genes are TRBV20-1 and TRBJ2-3, with 7 bases identical to TRBD2. Germline CDR1 is DFQATT and CDR2 is SNEGSKA (reference sequence). After removal of 5 bases from V and 4 bases from J, the junction contained 0 bases not matched to a gene. This CDR3 region has 11 residues. For the CDR3, the DNA is TGCAGTGCTGGACTAGCAGATACGCAGTATTTT. It specifies CSAGLADTQYF.

The chain uses TRBV18 and TRBJ1-5; D unclear. The CDR3 has 15 amino acids. From germline, CDR1 is KGHSH and CDR2 LQKENI. Trimming took 2 bases from V and 0 from J, leaving 8 bases between them. CDR3: CASSPGGGSNQPQHF. Written as DNA, the CDR3 is TGTGCCAGCTCACCAGGTGGTGGTAGCAATCAGCCCCAGCATTTT.

The genes are TRBV5-5 and TRBJ1-4; TRBD1 agrees at 10 bases. CDR1 and CDR2 from the germline V gene are SGHKS and YYEKEE (reference sequence). Trimming at V came to 2 bases and at J to 8 bases, leaving 6 bases not matched to a gene. This CDR3 is built from 15 residues. Here the CDR3 reads CASSLPGQGSEKLFF. CDR3 nucleotides: TGTGCCAGCAGCTTACCGGGACAGGGGAGCGAAAAACTGTTTTTT. The entire variable domain, with the rest obtained from reference TRBV5-5 and TRBJ1-4, is as follows: DAGVTQSPTHLIKTRGQQVTLRCSPISGHKSVSWYQQVLGQGPQFIFQYYEKEERGRGNFPDRFSARQFPNYSSELNVNALLLGDSALYLCASSLPGQGSEKLFFGSGTQLSVL.

This clone was seen at least ten times. This sequence joins TRBV7-9 and TRBJ2-1, with 14 bases identical to TRBD2. V lost 5 bases and J lost 9; bases outside the gene matches: 9. The CDR3 runs to 16 residues. Per germline, CDR1 SEHNR and CDR2 FQNEAQ (reference sequence). The CDR3 spells CASSRAGTSGRGEQFF. CDR3 DNA sequence: TGTGCCAGCAGCAGAGCCGGGACTAGCGGGAGAGGTGAGCAGTTCTTC.

The chain employs TRBV7-2 and TRBJ2-2; D may be TRBD1 (5 bases). V was shortened by 7 bases and J by 0 bases, with 15 bases between the two germline ends. CDR1 SGHTA and CDR2 FQGNSA come from the germline V gene. This CDR3 region has 16 residues. The CDR3 DNA reads as TGTGCCAGCATTATCGACAGCGACACGAACACCGGGGAGCTGTTTTTT. This encodes CASIIDSDTNTGELFF.

The chain carries TRBV7-2 and TRBJ1-1; D gene unclear. Germline lookup yields CDR1 SGHTA and CDR2 FQGNSA. V shed 6 bases and J shed 4 bases, with 18 bases lying between them. The CDR3 extends over 15 amino acids. CDR3 DNA: TGTGCCAGCAGAGATCTGGTGCGCGGGGTCACTGAAGCTTTCTTT. Encoded protein: CASRDLVRGVTEAFF.

V usage is TRBV6-4 and J usage is TRBJ2-2; the D gene is possibly TRBD2 (6 bases). Deletions cut 6 bases from V and 3 bases from J, with 11 bases between. The CDR3 sequence is 14 residues long. Germline V gene lookup returns CDR1 MRHNA and CDR2 SNTAGT. The CDR3 loop reads CASRFREDTGELFF. CDR3 nucleotides: TGTGCCAGCAGATTTAGGGAGGACACCGGGGAGCTGTTTTTT.

The rearrangement uses TRBV11-2 and TRBJ2-5; 10 bases align to TRBD1. Trimming took 5 bases from V and 4 from J; bases not matched to a gene: 10. CDR1 is SGHAT, CDR2 FQNNGV, per germline. This CDR3 comprises 16 residues. Here the CDR3 DNA reads TGTGCCAGCAGCGACAGGACAGGGGGTTTCACAGAGACCCAGTACTTC. Encoded protein: CASSDRTGGFTETQYF.

This chain uses TRBV6-6 with TRBJ2-3, with D hard to call. V lost 2 bases and J lost 2, with 5 bases in between. The germline V gene encodes CDR1 MNHNY and CDR2 SVGAGI (reference sequence). The CDR3 covers 13 residues. The CDR3 DNA sequence: TGTGCCAGCAGTTACACCTACACAGATACGCAGTATTTT. This encodes CASSYTYTDTQYF.

This chain uses TRBV19 with TRBJ2-7; D possibly uses TRBD1 or TRBD2 (5 bases each). Trimming left V 5 bases short and J 5 bases short, with 10 bases between. From germline, CDR1 is LNHDA and CDR2 SQIVND (reference sequence). This CDR3 spans 12 amino acids. Here the CDR3 DNA reads TGTGCCAGTAGTGGCTGGGGGAACGAGCAGTACTTC. Residues: CASSGWGNEQYF.